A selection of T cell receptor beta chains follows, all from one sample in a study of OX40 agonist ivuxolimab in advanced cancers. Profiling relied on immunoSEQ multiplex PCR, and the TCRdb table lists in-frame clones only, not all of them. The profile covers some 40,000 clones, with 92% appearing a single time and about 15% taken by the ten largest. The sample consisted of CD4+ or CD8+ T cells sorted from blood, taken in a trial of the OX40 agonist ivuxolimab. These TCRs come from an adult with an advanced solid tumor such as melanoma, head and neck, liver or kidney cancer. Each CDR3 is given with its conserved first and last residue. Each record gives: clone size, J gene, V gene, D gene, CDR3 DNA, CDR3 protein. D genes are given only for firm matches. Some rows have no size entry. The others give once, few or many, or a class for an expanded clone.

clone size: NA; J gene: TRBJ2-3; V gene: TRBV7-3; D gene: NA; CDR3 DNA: TGTGCCAGCGGGGAAGACTCAGATACGCAGTATTTT; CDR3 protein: CASGEDSDTQYF
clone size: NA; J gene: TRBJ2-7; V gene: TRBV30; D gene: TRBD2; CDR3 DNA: TGTGCCTGGTCGCCCGGTACTAGCGGTACCTACGAGCAGTACTTC; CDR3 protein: CAWSPGTSGTYEQYF
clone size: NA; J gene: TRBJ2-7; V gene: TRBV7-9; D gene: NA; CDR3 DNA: TGTGCCAGCAGCTTAGGGGCAGGGAAATTCTACGAGCAGTACTTC; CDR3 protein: CASSLGAGKFYEQYF
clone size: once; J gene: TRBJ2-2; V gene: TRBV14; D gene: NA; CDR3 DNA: TGTGCCAGCAGCCAAGGTGGCACCCTGTTCACCGGGGAGCTGTTTTTT; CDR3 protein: CASSQGGTLFTGELFF
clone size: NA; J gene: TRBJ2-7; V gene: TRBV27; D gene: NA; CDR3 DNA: TGTGCCAGCAGTTTATCGGTGTCCTACGAGCAGTACTTC; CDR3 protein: CASSLSVSYEQYF
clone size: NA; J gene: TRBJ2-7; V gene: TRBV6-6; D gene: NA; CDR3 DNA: TGTGCCAGCACGGACTCAGGACTCTACGAGCAGTACTTC; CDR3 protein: CASTDSGLYEQYF
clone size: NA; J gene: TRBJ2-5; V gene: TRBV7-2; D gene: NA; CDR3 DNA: TGTGCCAGCAGCTTATGGGCGAAGTCGTACCAAGAGACCCAGTACTTC; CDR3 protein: CASSLWAKSYQETQYF
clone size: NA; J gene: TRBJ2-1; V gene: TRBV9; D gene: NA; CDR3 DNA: TGTGCCAGCGGAGGGGCCCCCAGGCAGGGCTCCTACAATGAGCAGTTCTTC; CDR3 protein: CASGGAPRQGSYNEQFF
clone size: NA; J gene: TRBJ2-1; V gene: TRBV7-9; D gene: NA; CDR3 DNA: TGTGCCAGCAGCTTTTTTCAAGGTCCTTTAGCGGACCCTTACAATGAGCAGTTCTTC; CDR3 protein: CASSFFQGPLADPYNEQFF
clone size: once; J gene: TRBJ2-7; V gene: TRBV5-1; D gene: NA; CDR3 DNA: TGCGCCAGCAGCCCGGACAGCTCCTACGAGCAGTACTTC; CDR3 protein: CASSPDSSYEQYF
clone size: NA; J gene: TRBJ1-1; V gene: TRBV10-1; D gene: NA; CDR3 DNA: TGCGCCAGCAGCGCACGGCAGGGAACTGAAGCTTTCTTT; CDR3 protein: CASSARQGTEAFF
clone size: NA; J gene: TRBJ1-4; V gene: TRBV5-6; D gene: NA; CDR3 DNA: TGTGCCAGCAGCTTAAGGGCCAGCCCAACTAATGAAAAACTGTTTTTT; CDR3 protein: CASSLRASPTNEKLFF
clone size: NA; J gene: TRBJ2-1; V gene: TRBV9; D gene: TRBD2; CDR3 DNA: TGTGCCAGCAGCGCAACCGGGACTAGCGGGAGTGATGAGCAGTTCTTC; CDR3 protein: CASSATGTSGSDEQFF
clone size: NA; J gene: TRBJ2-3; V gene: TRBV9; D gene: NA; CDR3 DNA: TGTGCCAGCAGCCTTGCGGGTAGGGAGGATACGCAGTATTTT; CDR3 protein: CASSLAGREDTQYF
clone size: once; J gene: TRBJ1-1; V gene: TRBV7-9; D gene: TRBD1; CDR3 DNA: TGTGCCAGCAGCTTCTTACAGGGGGGGAACACTGAAGCTTTCTTT; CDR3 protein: CASSFLQGGNTEAFF
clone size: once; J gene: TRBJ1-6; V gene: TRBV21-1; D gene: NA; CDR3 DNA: TGTGCCAGCAGCAAAGGACAGGGAGATAATTCACCCCTCCACTTT; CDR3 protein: CASSKGQGDNSPLHF
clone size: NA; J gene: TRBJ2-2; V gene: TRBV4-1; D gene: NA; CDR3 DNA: TGCGCCAGCAGCCAAGAGGCTCCGCAGGGATTAACCGGGGAGCTGTTTTTT; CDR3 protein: CASSQEAPQGLTGELFF
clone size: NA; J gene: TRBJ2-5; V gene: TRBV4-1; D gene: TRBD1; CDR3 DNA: TGCGCCAGCAGCCCTTACAGGGGGCTTCAAGAGACCCAGTACTTC; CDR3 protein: CASSPYRGLQETQYF
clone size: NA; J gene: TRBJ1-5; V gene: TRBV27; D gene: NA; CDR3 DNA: TGTGCCAGCAGTTTATACGGGGATAGCAATCAGCCCCAGCATTTT; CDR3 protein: CASSLYGDSNQPQHF
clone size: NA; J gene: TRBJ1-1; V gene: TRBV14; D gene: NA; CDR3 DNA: TGTGCCAGCAGCCAAGATACGGCACCCTGGATAACTGAAGCTTTCTTT; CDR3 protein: CASSQDTAPWITEAFF
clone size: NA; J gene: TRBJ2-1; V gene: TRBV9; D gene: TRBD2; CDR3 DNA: TGTGCCAGCAGCGCGGGACTAGCGGGAGGGTGGAATGAGCAGTTCTTC; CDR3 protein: CASSAGLAGGWNEQFF
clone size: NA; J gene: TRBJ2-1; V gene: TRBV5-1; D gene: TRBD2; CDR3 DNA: TGCGCCAGCCGTAGCGGGAGGGCCACCTACAATGAGCAGTTCTTC; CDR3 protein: CASRSGRATYNEQFF
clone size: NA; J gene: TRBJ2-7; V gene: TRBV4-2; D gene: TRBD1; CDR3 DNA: TGTGCCAGCAGCCATACCTCCGCCGGGACAGGGGGCTACGAGCAGTACTTC; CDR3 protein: CASSHTSAGTGGYEQYF
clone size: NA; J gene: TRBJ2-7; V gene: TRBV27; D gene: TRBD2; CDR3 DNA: TGTGCCAGCAGTCCCCGGACTAGCGGGAAGGGTCAACCCTACGAGCAGTACTTC; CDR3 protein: CASSPRTSGKGQPYEQYF
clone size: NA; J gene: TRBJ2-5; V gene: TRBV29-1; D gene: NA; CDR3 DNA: TGCAGCGCGACCCCTGGGGAGACCCAGTACTTC; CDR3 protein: CSATPGETQYF
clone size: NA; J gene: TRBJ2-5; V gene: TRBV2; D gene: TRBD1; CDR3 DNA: TGTGCCAGCGAAGACAGGGGAGAGACCCAGTACTTC; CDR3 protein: CASEDRGETQYF